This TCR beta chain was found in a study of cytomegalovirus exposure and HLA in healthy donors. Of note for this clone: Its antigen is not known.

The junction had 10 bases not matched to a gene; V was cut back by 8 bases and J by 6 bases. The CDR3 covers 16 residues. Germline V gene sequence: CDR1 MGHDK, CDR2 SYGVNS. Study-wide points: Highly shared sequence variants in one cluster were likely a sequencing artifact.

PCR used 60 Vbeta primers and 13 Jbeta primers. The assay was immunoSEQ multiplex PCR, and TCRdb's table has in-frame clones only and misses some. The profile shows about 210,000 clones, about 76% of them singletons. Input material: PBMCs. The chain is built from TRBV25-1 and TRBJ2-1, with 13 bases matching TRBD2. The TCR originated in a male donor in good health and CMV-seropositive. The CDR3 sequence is CASPDSLAGGVNEQFF. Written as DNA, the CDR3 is TGTGCCAGCCCCGATTCACTAGCGGGGGGGGTCAATGAGCAGTTCTTC.